Presented here are 2 T cell receptor beta chains from one specimen sequenced in a study of CD8 T cells in ankylosing spondylitis. MiXCR, applied by TCRdb to the 5' RACE reads, yields one record per CDR3 protein. The sample holds 27,000 or so distinct CDR3 sequences, 7.9% seen once. Sequencing was carried out using blood. These receptors originate from a male donor with ankylosing spondylitis or in good health (not recorded which).

The chain carries TRBV3-1 and TRBJ2-2; no clear D. Germline CDR1 reads LGHDT; CDR2 reads YNNKEL (reference sequence). CDR3 length: 12 residues. Trimming removed 1 base at V and 6 bases at J, with 3 bases between. CDR3 loop: CASSQGPGELFF. The CDR3 coding sequence is TGTGCCAGCAGCCAAGGGCCCGGGGAGCTGTTTTTT.

J is TRBJ1-5 and V is TRBV19; D call uncertain. The CDR3 covers 13 residues. Trimming removed 2 bases at V and 7 bases at J, with 9 bases between. Germline CDR1 is LNHDA and CDR2 is SQIVND (reference sequence). The CDR3 sequence: CASSIPPSQPQHF. In nucleotides, the CDR3 is TGTGCCAGTAGTATACCACCATCCCAGCCCCAGCATTTT. Based on the CDR3 plus reference TRBV19 and TRBJ1-5, the full variable domain is DGGITQSPKYLFRKEGQNVTLSCEQNLNHDAMYWYRQDPGQGLRLIYYSQIVNDFQKGDIAEGYSVSREKKESFPLTVTSAQKNPTAFYLCASSIPPSQPQHFGDGTRLSIL.